This passage covers 12 T cell receptor beta chains from one sample sequenced in a study of shared clonotypes between healthy human individuals. The data were produced by immunoSEQ multiplex PCR, yet TCRdb's version contains in-frame clones alone and is incomplete. The repertoire holds approximately 2.5 million clones, with roughly nine tenths as singletons. The sequenced material came from naive CD4+ T cells sorted from blood. Subset meaning: CD45RA+ positively selected. Receptors were obtained from a man between 18 and 29 years old in good health.

The chain couples TRBV28 to TRBJ1-4; TRBD1 agrees at 9 bases. With 3 bases clipped from V and 8 bases from J, the junction kept 10 bases outside the gene matches. From germline, CDR1 is MDHEN and CDR2 SYDVKM. The CDR3 spans 16 residues. CDR3 residues: CASSLRSGTGQEKLFF. The CDR3 DNA reads TGTGCCAGCAGTTTGCGGTCGGGGACAGGGCAAGAAAAACTGTTTTTT.

On this clone: The sample holds other DNA sequences that translate to the same CDR3. V and J are TRBV30 and TRBJ2-1; the D is unclear. The length of the CDR3 is 11 residues. Germline loops: CDR1 GTSNPN, CDR2 SVGIG (reference sequence). The V end lost 0 bases, the J end lost 9 bases, and 6 bases lay between the germline ends. The CDR3 here is CAWSVVGEQFF. Written as DNA, the CDR3 is TGTGCCTGGAGTGTAGTCGGTGAGCAGTTCTTC.

This clone has a handful of counts. One junction end disagrees with the germline gene, perhaps due to a read error. This chain joins TRBV28 and TRBJ1-2; weak D call: TRBD1 (6 bases). There are 10 residues in the CDR3. Germline loops: CDR1 MDHEN, CDR2 SYDVKM. CDR3 sequence: CASSTGTLNF. The CDR3 DNA follows: TGTGCCAGCAGTACCGGGACACTAAACTTC.

This clone was seen only once. The chain joins TRBV4-1 to TRBJ1-2, with TRBD1 matching over 9 bases. J gave up 7 bases and V 0 bases, and 6 bases lay outside the gene matches. Germline assignment: CDR1 MGHRA and CDR2 YSYEKL. This CDR3 has 15 residues. The CDR3 DNA follows: TGCGCCAGCAGCCAAGAGGGGACAGGGAGGTTTGGCTACACCTTC. It yields the protein CASSQEGTGRFGYTF.

This clone was recorded once. The identical CDR3 is also encoded by other nucleotide sequences in the sample. The chain links TRBV6-5 to TRBJ1-5; the D is unclear. Germline CDR1 and CDR2: MNHEY and SVGAGI. V lost 8 bases to trimming and J lost 4 bases, with 6 bases between them. The CDR3 spans 11 residues. The CDR3 protein is CASGNNQPQHF. In DNA, the CDR3 is TGTGCCAGCGGGAATAATCAGCCCCAGCATTTT.

The chain couples TRBV18 to TRBJ2-4; tentative D call: TRBD1 (5 bases). The CDR3 is made up of 16 amino acids. Between the trimmed V and J ends, which lost 1 base and 0 bases, there was a span of 10 bases. The germline V gene encodes CDR1 KGHSH and CDR2 LQKENI. The CDR3 DNA is TGTGCCAGCTCACCACAGGGGTCCCTAGCCAAAAACATTCAGTACTTC. Translation gives CASSPQGSLAKNIQYF.

The chain recombines TRBV28 with TRBJ2-5, with 9 bases fitting TRBD2. The germline gives CDR1 MDHEN, CDR2 SYDVKM. CDR3 length: 15 residues. J was trimmed by 6 bases and V by 2 bases; bases with no gene match: 7. CDR3 bases: TGTGCCAGCAGTTTAGGGCTAGCGGGGAGCAAGACCCAGTACTTC. This codes for CASSLGLAGSKTQYF.

The table lists this clone with a few counts. The chain links TRBV13 to TRBJ1-6; possible D gene TRBD1, 5 bases. Germline V gives CDR1 PRHDT, CDR2 FYEKMQ (reference sequence). V lost 4 bases to trimming and J lost 3 bases, with 7 bases between them. The CDR3 totals 14 residues. CDR3 sequence (DNA): TGTGCCAGCAGCTCCAGGGACTATAATTCACCCCTCCACTTT. This sequence encodes CASSSRDYNSPLHF.

The V gene is TRBV7-2, the J gene TRBJ2-5; 10 positions agree with TRBD2. Germline lookup yields CDR1 SGHTA and CDR2 FQGNSA. V lost 1 base, J lost 3 bases, and 2 bases stayed unmatched. The CDR3 covers 15 residues. CDR3 sequence reads: CASSLGLAGEETQYF. The CDR3 nucleotides are TGTGCCAGCAGCTTAGGCCTAGCGGGAGAAGAGACCCAGTACTTC.

This chain joins TRBV6-1 and TRBJ2-7, with TRBD1 identical over 7 bases. Germline values: CDR1 MNHNS, CDR2 SASEGT. After removal of 2 bases from V and 2 bases from J, the junction contained 6 bases not matched to a gene. This CDR3 spans 15 amino acids. The DNA of the CDR3 is TGTGCCAGCAGTGAATGGGACAGCCCGACCTACGAGCAGTACTTC. This encodes CASSEWDSPTYEQYF.

The chain joins TRBV7-9 to TRBJ2-1; D remains ambiguous. V lost 3 bases, J lost 2 bases, and 11 bases lay in between. This CDR3 region has 15 residues. Per the germline V gene, CDR1 is SEHNR and CDR2 is FQNEAQ (reference sequence). In DNA form, the CDR3 reads TGTGCCAGCAGCTTTCCCGGAGCTCCCTACAATGAGCAGTTCTTC. Residues: CASSFPGAPYNEQFF.

This clone appeared a single time. The rearrangement joins TRBV6-1 to TRBJ2-2; D remains unclear. CDR3 size: 13 residues. Germline V gene sequence: CDR1 MNHNS, CDR2 SASEGT. V lost 7 bases to trimming and J lost 1 base, with 7 bases between them. CDR3 protein: CASIWGNTGELFF. Written as DNA, the CDR3 is TGTGCCAGCATATGGGGGAACACCGGGGAGCTGTTTTTT.